Described below is a single T cell receptor (beta chain) sequence and its context. Sequencing of TCR beta was performed on blood CD8+ T cells and on blood CD4+ T cells. RNA in amounts of roughly 0.5 to 1 ug was reverse transcribed with random hexamers. TCRdb analysed the immunoSEQ multiplex PCR reads with MiXCR anew, one entry per CDR3 protein. This sample has roughly 150,000 distinct CDR3 sequences, with 95% found just once. The CDR3 spans 16 residues. V lost 1 base and J lost 0, with 11 bases in between. CDR1 is SGDLS and CDR2 is YYNGEE in the germline V gene. The data belong to a study of CD8 T cells in Susac syndrome.

The clonotype was recovered from a human donor with Susac syndrome. The V gene is TRBV9, the J gene TRBJ1-3, with D unclear. Sequenced sample: CD4+ T cells from PBMCs. The CDR3 region is CASSVLGDSSGNTIYF. As DNA, the CDR3 is TGTGCCAGCAGCGTATTAGGTGATAGCTCTGGAAACACCATATATTTT.